Reported below is one T cell receptor beta chain. The target antigen is unknown. CDR3 size: 12 residues. The junction had 2 bases not matched to a gene; V was cut back by 4 bases and J by 6 bases. Germline lookup yields CDR1 MDHEN and CDR2 SYDVKM. The data belong to a study of cytomegalovirus exposure and HLA in healthy donors. PCR primers comprised 60 Vbeta and 13 Jbeta primers. Measured with immunoSEQ multiplex PCR; TCRdb has only the in-frame clones, and not every one. The table has about 120,000 clones, approximately 80% seen once. Broader study findings: In a later analysis, DRB1 alleles had the most associated TCRs; HLA-C alleles the fewest. According to a later analysis, donors in an Asian-associated ancestry cluster reportedly had fewer N-insertions than the approximately 730-donor mean. In vitro work confirmed that three CMV-associated chains recognize CMV antigens.

The receptor's source is a female donor in good health and CMV-seropositive. The sequenced sample was PBMCs. The chain uses TRBV28 and TRBJ1-1, with 7 bases identical to TRBD1. In DNA, the CDR3 is TGTGCCAGCAGTTCCGGGACAGCTGAAGCTTTCTTT. Translation gives CASSSGTAEAFF.